This TCR beta chain is from a study of beta chain features in type 1 diabetes (dated by TCRdb to the late 2010s). As for the study more broadly: Mean age, gender distribution, total cell number and subset yield were not different between patients and healthy donors. Across all samples, approximately 98,000,000 sorted cells were examined, and cell number per subset correlated strongly with RNA yield. The study compared TCRB repertoires of sorted circulating CD4+ T cell subsets between recently diagnosed type 1 diabetes patients and matched healthy donors. Naive and central memory subsets were obtained from all 28 donors, but regulatory and stem cell-like memory subsets were isolated from only 8 patients and about 8 healthy donors.

As for this clone: Its antigen remains unidentified. No much larger clonotype is one base removed from it; base qualities were not supplied.

The High Capacity cDNA Reverse Transcription Kit was used to reverse transcribe all of the isolated RNA, meaning that expressed TCRB transcripts were what got sequenced. Naive, central memory and regulatory T cell samples underwent deep immunoSEQ sequencing, averaging about 3.57 million total reads per sample. Sorted cells were lysed in RLT buffer, and RNA was extracted using DNase-treated RNeasy Micro or Mini kits according to cell number. To prevent cross-contamination, each cell subset was processed individually, whereas patient and healthy donor samples were processed jointly. The immunoSEQ multiplex PCR was used to amplify TCRB sequences from cDNA, generating 87-bp fragments that spanned the CDR3 region. The amplicons were sequenced using the Illumina HiSeq platform. The study's processing was this. PCR bias was computationally corrected using synthetic template baselines, reads within Hamming distance 2 were collapsed, and singletons that could not be merged were discarded. Reads were aligned to IMGT to assign V, D and J genes, CDR3 length, and insertions or deletions at six rearrangement sites. Within each subset, clonotype counts were normalized to the number of sorted cells before true diversity and Gini coefficients were calculated with the tcR R package. The overlap coefficient, calculated on TCRB nucleotide sequences, was used to quantify repertoire sharing. Out-of-frame TCRB sequences from naive cells were analyzed as a proxy for the pre-selection repertoire. TCRdb carries this immuneACCESS record with in-frame sequences only. Its versions omit some clonotypes, under half of them owing to an unresolved V gene in the studies checked, with the rest unexplained. The DNA gave D and trimming, while V, J and clone size come from that table. Here the sample has 150,000 to 200,000 clones; 63% occur a single time. Under 0.1% of the sample goes to the ten largest clones.

Measured from the cysteine to the phenylalanine, the CDR3 is 15 residues long. Only CDR3 DNA remains: 45 bases, in frame from the first base. Compared with germline, V lacks 2 bases and J lacks 3 bases; bases without a gene match: 5. CDR1 and CDR2 (SGDLS, YYNGEE) derive from the germline V gene. Each donor gave one peripheral blood draw, averaging approximately 120 mL, which was collected into heparinised tubes. Using a panel that included CD45RO, CCR7, CD25, CD127, CD95 and CD27, naive, central memory, regulatory and stem cell-like memory CD4+ T cells were sorted on a BD FACSAria II. Every sorted population had a purity above 98%. PBMCs were isolated immediately by Lymphoprep density gradient centrifugation and stained directly without culture. Samples were stained and sorted in pairs, with one healthy donor and one patient per experiment, so that batch effects were minimized. What the authors observed across the whole study: Sequencing cDNA rather than genomic DNA could over-represent highly expressing activated cells, although activation and CD3 levels did not differ between groups. Naive, central memory and regulatory TCRB repertoires appeared more similar among patients than among healthy donors. Shorter templates might be favored by PCR, yet because patient and control samples were amplified and corrected together, any such skew would affect both groups equally. Patients with type 1 diabetes made fewer insertions and deleted more nucleotides at VDJ recombination sites, implying thymic rearrangement abnormalities. Because the HLA sub-analyses included only small numbers of individuals, any influence of HLA type on TCRB rearrangement was left unresolved. In all four CD4+ subsets, TCRB CDR3 length was moderately but significantly shorter in type 1 diabetes patients.

The source material was naive CD4+ T cells from blood. Taken with the paper, the label for cell subset or site translates to: true naive CD4+ T cells. The chain was built from TRBV9 and TRBJ2-5, and TRBD1 aligns with 9 junction nucleotides. The clonotype was recovered from a man younger than 40 with type 1 diabetes. Here is the DNA: TGTGCCAGCAGCGTCGGCCGGGACAGGGAAGAGACCCAGTACTTC. Its product reads: CASSVGRDREETQYF.